This T cell receptor (beta chain) originates from a study of shared clonotypes between healthy human individuals. Several immunoSEQ 96-well plates shared each subset's DNA, each plate a replicate. Clones were sequenced by immunoSEQ multiplex PCR, and TCRdb holds only the in-frame ones, with some missing. The sample has roughly 650,000 clones, roughly 96% seen once. CD45RO-negative cells were positively selected for CCR7, leaving out terminally differentiated effector memory CD45RA+ cells. The sample was naive CD8+ T cells sorted from blood. The clonotype originates from a woman in her thirties in good health.

CDR3 sequence: CASSLSGNTIYF. The CDR3 DNA reads TGTGCCAGCAGCCTCTCTGGAAACACCATATATTTT. The chain combines TRBV7-8 with TRBJ1-3; unclear D gene. Per germline, CDR1 SGHVS and CDR2 FQNEAQ. This CDR3 has 12 residues. Deletions cut 5 bases from V and 0 bases from J, with 2 bases between.